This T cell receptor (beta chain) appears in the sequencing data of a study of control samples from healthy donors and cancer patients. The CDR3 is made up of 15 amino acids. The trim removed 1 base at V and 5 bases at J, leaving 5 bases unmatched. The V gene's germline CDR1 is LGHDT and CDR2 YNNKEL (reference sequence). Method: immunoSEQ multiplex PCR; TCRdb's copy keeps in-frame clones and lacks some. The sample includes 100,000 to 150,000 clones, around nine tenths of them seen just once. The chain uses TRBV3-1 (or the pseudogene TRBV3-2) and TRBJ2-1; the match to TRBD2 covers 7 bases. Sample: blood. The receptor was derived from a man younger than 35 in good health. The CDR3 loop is CASSQAGGLNNEQFF. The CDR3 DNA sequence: TGTGCCAGCAGCCAAGCGGGGGGTCTCAACAATGAGCAGTTCTTC.